This T cell receptor (beta chain) was sequenced for a study of cytomegalovirus exposure and HLA in healthy donors. Study results and limitations: The study reported that TCR beta sequences accurately predicted HLA-A and HLA-B alleles in most subjects. For TCR beta chains, V- and J-gene trimming was later linked to a missense DCLRE1C variant. Sequencing artifact likely explains a cluster of highly shared sequence variants.

A word on this clone: Antigen specificity is unknown.

The CDR3 loop spans 12 amino acids. V shed 6 bases and J 7 bases; nucleotides not matched to a gene: 6. Germline V gene sequence: CDR1 MNHNS, CDR2 SASEGT. The PCR employed 60 Vbeta primers together with 13 Jbeta primers. Data came from immunoSEQ multiplex PCR; TCRdb stores just in-frame clones and leaves some out. Among roughly 72,000 clones, under 85% were seen once, and the ten largest hold roughly 22%. The J gene is TRBJ2-7, the V gene TRBV6-1; 7 bases are shared with TRBD2. The specimen was PBMCs. This TCR was recovered from a woman aged 40-49 years in good health and CMV-seropositive. The CDR3 DNA is TGTGCCAGCAGGGGAGGGATGCCAGAGCAGTACTTC. The encoded protein is CASRGGMPEQYF.